In its sample, the clone carrying this TCR beta chain was seen many times. Together with a sample-barcoded 5' primer, a J-beta primer mix was included in a second PCR lasting roughly 6 to 12 cycles. Every cDNA was tagged by a template-switch adaptor with 12 random nucleotides. Sequencing yielded, for each sample, at least 3 million paired-end reads carrying CDR3. TCRdb recomputed calls from the 5' RACE reads with MiXCR, one row per CDR3 protein. This table holds some 790,000 distinct CDR3 sequences, more than 25% found once. Each of the donors had roughly 9.7 milliliters of peripheral blood drawn into EDTA-treated Vacutainer tubes. This sample was included in a study of blood T cells in healthy people across ages. About the study: About one barcoded beta molecule per two T cells was the capture yield of template switching.

The sequencing input was blood. The TCR comes from a woman aged 80 or older in good health.

The DNA of the CDR3 is TGTGCCAGCAGTAACAATCTAGCGGGGAGACCGGATACGCAGTATTTT. This codes for CASSNNLAGRPDTQYF. The rearrangement joins TRBV6-6 to TRBJ2-3, with TRBD2 identical over 9 bases. CDR3 length equals 16 residues. Germline CDR1 MNHNY, CDR2 SVGAGI (reference sequence). The trim removed 5 bases at V and 6 bases at J, leaving 12 bases unmatched.